This T cell receptor beta chain stems from a study of CD8+CD57+ T cells in acquired aplastic anemia. On the study more broadly: Average DNA yield from sorted CD4+ and CD8+ cells was about 3.2 ug. General observations from the study: Patients and controls shared over 25 CD8+ CDR3 sequences, which appeared highly expressed in patients and within their immunodominant clones.

For this clonotype: The target antigen is unknown. A junction end diverges from the germline sequence, so it may reflect a read error.

Sequencing involved patients with CD8+CD57+ cell expansion previously shown by flow cytometry. Severe acquired aplastic anemia was present in every patient. When blood sampling took place, the patients had received no therapy. The CDR3 covers 14 residues. CDR1 and CDR2 (germline): SGDLS, YYNGEE. TCR beta VDJ and CDR3 were profiled, and genomic DNA was the template. TCRdb reanalysed the reads using MiXCR and keeps one entry per CDR3 protein. This sample has around 250,000 distinct CDR3 sequences, with about 80% found just once. The clonotype was recovered from a human donor with aplastic anemia. This sequence joins TRBV9 and TRBJ2-3; TRBD2 might be the D (5 bases). The sample comprised sorted CD4+, CD8+, or CD8+CD57+ T cells (not recorded which) from PBMCs. DNA for the CDR3: TGCGCCAGCAGCTTGGATCCAGCGGCCCTTAGGCAGTATTTT. As protein: CASSLDPAALRQYF.